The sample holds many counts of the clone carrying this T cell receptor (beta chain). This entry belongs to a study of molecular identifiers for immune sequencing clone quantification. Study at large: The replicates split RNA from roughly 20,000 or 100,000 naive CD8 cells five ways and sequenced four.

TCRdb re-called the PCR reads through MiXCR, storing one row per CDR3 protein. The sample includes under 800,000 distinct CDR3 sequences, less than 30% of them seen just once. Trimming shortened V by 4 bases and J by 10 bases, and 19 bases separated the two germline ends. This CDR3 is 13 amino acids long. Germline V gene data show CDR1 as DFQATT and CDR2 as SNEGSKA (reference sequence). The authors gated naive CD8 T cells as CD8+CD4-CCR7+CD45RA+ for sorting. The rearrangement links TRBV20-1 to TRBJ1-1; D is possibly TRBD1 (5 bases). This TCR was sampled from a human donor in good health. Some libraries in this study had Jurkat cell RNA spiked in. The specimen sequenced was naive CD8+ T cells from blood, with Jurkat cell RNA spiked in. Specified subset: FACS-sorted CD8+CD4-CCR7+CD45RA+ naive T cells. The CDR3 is CSATITQGEGAFF. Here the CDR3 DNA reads TGCAGTGCTACGATCACTCAGGGCGAGGGAGCTTTCTTT.